This record looks at one T cell receptor beta chain sequence and its context. The data were produced by immunoSEQ multiplex PCR, yet TCRdb's version contains in-frame clones alone and is incomplete. The table has roughly 410,000 clones, around 95% seen once. This sample is part of a study of shared T cell receptors in the human thymus. The V end lost 2 bases, the J end lost 0 bases, and 8 bases lay between the germline ends. This CDR3 comprises 15 residues. CDR1 and CDR2 from the germline V gene are MDHEN and SYDVKM. Sequenced input: thymocytes. The V gene is TRBV28, the J gene TRBJ1-3; D is unclear. This TCR came from a human donor. This CDR3 is CASSLSLCSGNTIYF. The CDR3, as DNA: TGTGCCAGCAGTTTAAGCCTTTGCTCTGGAAACACCATATATTTT.